Listed here are 30 T cell receptor beta chains from one sample, sequenced in a study of Graves' ophthalmopathy and Graves' hyperthyroidism. RNA served as the template for amplifying TCR beta CDR3 regions. Second-round multiplex PCR came after a first-round RT-PCR that employed HTBI primers. Via MiXCR, TCRdb re-called the multiplex PCR reads, giving one row per CDR3 protein. The top ten hold 2% to 3% of the sample, which has some 350,000 distinct CDR3 sequences, approximately 18% seen once. The sample was peripheral blood. The receptors here all came from an adult woman with stable Graves' hyperthyroidism.

This clonotype came up many times. The chain uses TRBV7-2 and TRBJ2-7; 7 bases map to TRBD1. Germline CDR1 SGHTA, CDR2 FQGNSA. CDR3 size: 15 residues. With 5 bases clipped from V and 3 bases from J, the junction kept 10 bases outside the gene matches. CDR3 amino acids: CASSVTGTDFYEQYF. DNA of the CDR3: TGTGCCAGCAGCGTTACCGGGACAGATTTCTACGAGCAGTACTTC.

Many counts were recorded for this clonotype. The V and J genes are TRBV6-1 and TRBJ1-1, with D maybe TRBD1 (5 bases). The CDR3 contains 14 residues. The V end was cut by 0 bases, the J end by 6 bases, with 11 bases between. Germline V lookup: CDR1 MNHNS, CDR2 SASEGT. The CDR3 DNA follows: TGTGCCAGCAGTGAAGCCTCGTGGGGCGCTGAAGCTTTCTTT. Amino acid sequence: CASSEASWGAEAFF.

At least ten counts were recorded for this clonotype. The CDR3 DNA follows: TGTGCCAGCAGCCAAGGGAGGGCGGGTGATCACGAGCAGTACTTC. It yields the protein CASSQGRAGDHEQYF. The chain couples TRBV4-2 to TRBJ2-7; D is perhaps TRBD2 (6 bases). The germline V gene has CDR1 LGHNA and CDR2 YNFKEQ. Trimming took off 1 base at V and 5 bases at J, with 15 bases between the two ends. The CDR3 totals 15 residues.

The chain recombines TRBV11-2 with TRBJ2-2; 12 bases line up with TRBD2. This CDR3 region has 16 residues. J lost 4 bases, V lost 5 bases, and 5 bases had no gene match. Germline lookup yields CDR1 SGHAT and CDR2 FQNNGV. The DNA of the CDR3 is TGTGCCAGCAGCCGACTAGCGGGAGCTGTCACCGGGGAGCTGTTTTTT. Translation gives CASSRLAGAVTGELFF.

This clonotype was seen repeatedly, ten times or more. The J gene is TRBJ2-2, the V gene TRBV27; weak D call: TRBD1 (6 bases). The germline V gene encodes CDR1 MNHEY and CDR2 SMNVEV (reference sequence). CDR3 length: 16 amino acids. V lost 5 bases to trimming and J lost 3 bases, with 16 bases between them. The DNA for the CDR3 is TGTGCCAGCAGTCCTCCGACAGGACTTTACACCGGGGAGCTGTTTTTT. Amino acid sequence: CASSPPTGLYTGELFF.

There are many counts of this clonotype. The chain joins TRBV15 to TRBJ2-7; D possibly corresponds to TRBD2 (7 bases). Germline V gene sequence: CDR1 LNHNV, CDR2 YYDKDF (reference sequence). The CDR3 runs to 16 residues. Trimming removed 0 bases at V and 3 bases at J, with 15 bases between. The CDR3 nucleotides are TGTGCCACCAGCAGAGAAACAGGGAGGGCAAGCTACGAGCAGTACTTC. This sequence encodes CATSRETGRASYEQYF. The variable domain in full, completed from reference TRBV15 and TRBJ2-7, reads DAMVIQNPRYQVTQFGKPVTLSCSQTLNHNVMYWYQQKSSQAPKLLFHYYDKDFNNEADTPDNFQSRRPNTSFCFLDIRSPGLGDTAMYLCATSRETGRASYEQYFGPGTRLTVT.

This clonotype was recorded at least ten times. The CDR3 DNA is TGTGCCAGTAGTACTAGCAATCAGCCCCAGCATTTT. It specifies CASSTSNQPQHF. The V gene is TRBV19, the J gene TRBJ1-5; no reliable D call. This CDR3 is 12 amino acids long. Germline CDR1 reads LNHDA; CDR2 reads SQIVND (reference sequence). With 4 bases removed from V and 0 bases from J, the gap between germline ends came to 1 base.

Many counts were recorded for this clonotype. This chain joins TRBV28 and TRBJ2-5; possible D gene TRBD1, 5 bases. The CDR3 consists of 12 residues. The V and J ends lost 5 bases and 4 bases respectively, with 8 bases between them. Germline V lookup: CDR1 MDHEN, CDR2 SYDVKM. CDR3: CASSEGVETQYF. The CDR3 DNA reads as TGTGCCAGCAGTGAAGGGGTAGAGACCCAGTACTTC.

Ten or more counts support this clonotype. This chain links TRBV29-1 with TRBJ2-5, with D perhaps matching TRBD2 (6 bases). The length of the CDR3 is 14 residues. The V gene lost 6 bases and the J gene lost 2 bases, with 16 bases spanning the gap. CDR1 and CDR2 (germline): SQVTM, ANQGSEA. The CDR3 coding sequence is TGCAGCGTAGGACCCGGGACTCGACAAGAGACCCAGTACTTC. The encoded protein is CSVGPGTRQETQYF.

The J gene is TRBJ2-7, the V gene TRBV10-2, with D perhaps matching TRBD2 (6 bases). V was trimmed by 3 bases and J by 10 bases, leaving 22 bases between them. CDR3 length: 15 residues. Germline V gene sequence: CDR1 WSHSY, CDR2 SAAADI. The CDR3, as DNA: TGCGCCAGCAGTGAAGGTTCTATCGGGAGAGCCGATCAGTACTTC. Its protein product is CASSEGSIGRADQYF.

This clonotype was detected ten times or more. The CDR3 sequence: CASSVEGGLGETQYF. Written as DNA, the CDR3 is TGTGCCAGCAGCGTAGAGGGGGGCTTAGGAGAGACCCAGTACTTC. The rearrangement links TRBV9 to TRBJ2-5; D is possibly TRBD1 or TRBD2 (6 bases each). This CDR3 has 15 amino acids. Germline V gene lookup returns CDR1 SGDLS and CDR2 YYNGEE. V shed 0 bases and J shed 4 bases, with 13 bases lying between them.

This chain uses TRBV12-3 or TRBV12-4 with TRBJ1-2; D remains ambiguous. Trimming stripped 3 bases from V and 8 bases from J, with 7 bases between. The CDR3 runs to 11 residues. DNA for the CDR3: TGTGCCAGCAGTTTGAGGTGGGGCTACACCTTC. It encodes CASSLRWGYTF.

Ten or more counts support this clonotype. The rearrangement uses TRBV10-2 and TRBJ1-2; unclear D gene. The CDR3 spans 12 residues. Trimming took off 3 bases at V and 6 bases at J, with 8 bases between the two ends. Germline assignment: CDR1 WSHSY and CDR2 SAAADI. The CDR3 nucleotides read TGCGCCAGCAGTGATACCGGCGATGGCTACACCTTC. Residues: CASSDTGDGYTF.

This clonotype was picked up many times. This chain links TRBV12-5 with TRBJ1-1; D is uncertain. The V and J ends lost 4 bases and 6 bases respectively, with 15 bases between them. The germline V gene has CDR1 LGHNT and CDR2 FRNRAP. The CDR3 runs 14 residues. The CDR3 reads CASGSNSGPAEAFF. The CDR3 region has the DNA TGTGCTAGTGGTTCAAACAGTGGCCCGGCTGAAGCTTTCTTT.

This clonotype was detected ten times or more. V usage is TRBV10-3 and J usage is TRBJ2-2, with TRBD1 identical over 9 bases. Germline-derived CDR1 and CDR2 are ENHRY and SYGVKD. The junction had 7 bases not matched to a gene; V was cut back by 6 bases and J by 5 bases. The CDR3 is made up of 15 amino acids. CDR3 sequence reads: CAISPGQGRTGELFF. The CDR3 DNA reads TGTGCCATCAGCCCCGGACAGGGGCGGACCGGGGAGCTGTTTTTT.

At least ten counts were recorded for this clonotype. The genes are TRBV27 and TRBJ1-5; tentative D call: TRBD1 (6 bases). CDR1 and CDR2 from the germline V gene are MNHEY and SMNVEV (reference sequence). The V gene lost 7 bases and the J gene lost 6 bases, with 13 bases spanning the gap. The CDR3 spans 13 residues. CDR3 nucleotide sequence: TGTGCCAGCACCTGGGGGGCCGGTCAGCCCCAGCATTTT. Encoded protein: CASTWGAGQPQHF.

This clonotype was counted between two and nine times. A much more abundant neighbour one base away suggests this may be a read error. The rearrangement uses TRBV29-1 and TRBJ1-2, with 8 bases identical to TRBD1. Germline V gives CDR1 SQVTM, CDR2 ANQGSEA. The CDR3 contains 13 residues. The CDR3 sequence is CSAAPGTGDGHTF. In DNA, the CDR3 is TGCAGCGCCGCCCCCGGGACAGGAGATGGCCACACCTTC.

This chain uses TRBV28 with TRBJ2-2, with 8 bases fitting TRBD1. The length of the CDR3 is 15 residues. The germline V gene encodes CDR1 MDHEN and CDR2 SYDVKM. J was trimmed by 5 bases and V by 5 bases; bases with no gene match: 7. The CDR3 loop is CASSPRQGWTGELFF. CDR3 coding DNA: TGTGCCAGCAGTCCGAGACAGGGGTGGACCGGGGAGCTGTTTTTT. Full variable domain (outside the CDR3, taken from reference TRBV28 and TRBJ2-2): DVKVTQSSRYLVKRTGEKVFLECVQDMDHENMFWYRQDPGLGLRLIYFSYDVKMKEKGDIPEGYSVSREKKERFSLILESASTNQTSMYLCASSPRQGWTGELFFGEGSRLTVL.

This clonotype was seen more than once but under ten times. This chain links TRBV6-1 with TRBJ2-7; 10 bases match TRBD1. From germline, CDR1 is MNHNS and CDR2 SASEGT. The V and J ends lost 10 bases and 3 bases, in that order; junction bases with no gene match: 15. There are 16 residues in the CDR3. The chain's CDR3 is CATVPGQGLSVYEQYF. The CDR3 coding sequence is TGTGCCACCGTCCCGGGACAGGGGTTATCGGTCTACGAGCAGTACTTC.

This clonotype was detected ten times or more. V usage is TRBV7-9 and J usage is TRBJ2-7, with D perhaps matching TRBD1 (6 bases). The CDR3 has 14 residues. Germline V gene sequence: CDR1 SEHNR, CDR2 FQNEAQ (reference sequence). The ends were cut back, 10 bases at V and 4 bases at J, with 20 bases in the middle. CDR3 nucleotides: TGTGCCACCGAGACAGGCCCTCCTCAATACGAGCAGTACTTC. Amino acid sequence: CATETGPPQYEQYF.

This clonotype appeared a few times. The chain joins TRBV4-1 to TRBJ2-7; a weak D match, TRBD2 (6 bases). V lost 1 base and J 3 bases, leaving 16 bases between the germline ends. Germline CDR1 reads MGHRA; CDR2 reads YSYEKL. This CDR3 is 16 amino acids long. CDR3 sequence: CASSQVGGLNLYEQYF. The CDR3 bases are TGCGCCAGCAGCCAAGTAGGAGGGCTCAACCTCTACGAGCAGTACTTC.

This clonotype came up many times. V gene TRBV6-5 combines with J gene TRBJ1-5, with D perhaps TRBD1 (6 bases). Germline CDR1 and CDR2: MNHEY and SVGAGI. Trimming removed 2 bases at V and 3 bases at J, with 11 bases between. This CDR3 region has 15 residues. As DNA, the CDR3 is TGTGCCAGCAGTTACCCAGGACAGAACAATCAGCCCCAGCATTTT. Amino acids: CASSYPGQNNQPQHF.

This clonotype came up many times. This chain uses TRBV12-3 or TRBV12-4 with TRBJ1-1; D is perhaps TRBD1 (6 bases). The CDR3 loop spans 14 amino acids. Trimming stripped 5 bases from V and 5 bases from J, with 15 bases between. The CDR3 nucleotides read TGTGCCAGCAGTAAGGAGGGGGGGCGAACTGAAGCTTTCTTT. Translated: CASSKEGGRTEAFF.

This clonotype was detected ten times or more. The chain couples TRBV19 to TRBJ1-2, with 8 nucleotides matching TRBD1. Germline trimming cut 4 bases from V and 5 bases from J; bases unmatched to any gene: 6. The CDR3 covers 14 residues. Germline lookup yields CDR1 LNHDA and CDR2 SQIVND (reference sequence). CDR3 residues: CASSRTGLDYGYTF. The DNA of the CDR3 is TGTGCCAGTAGTAGGACAGGGCTGGATTATGGCTACACCTTC.

This clonotype was detected only a few times. J is TRBJ1-2 and V is TRBV3-1, with 7 bases identical to TRBD1. The junction had 6 bases not matched to a gene; V was cut back by 8 bases and J by 3 bases. Germline V lookup: CDR1 LGHDT, CDR2 YNNKEL (reference sequence). CDR3 length equals 13 residues. The CDR3 bases are TGTGCCAGCTCGTCAACAGGGGACTATGGCTACACCTTC. This encodes CASSSTGDYGYTF.

This clonotype was recorded many times. The chain links TRBV7-9 to TRBJ2-7; D remains ambiguous. CDR3 length: 14 amino acids. V lost 2 bases, J lost 0 bases, and 8 bases lay in between. Germline assignment: CDR1 SEHNR and CDR2 FQNEAQ (reference sequence). Written as DNA, the CDR3 is TGTGCCAGCAGCTTACCAGGAAGCTCCTACGAGCAGTACTTC. This codes for CASSLPGSSYEQYF.

At least ten counts were recorded for this clonotype. The chain combines TRBV6-5 with TRBJ1-5, with D perhaps matching TRBD1 (5 bases). This CDR3 is built from 14 residues. Germline assignment: CDR1 MNHEY and CDR2 SVGAGI. The V end lost 0 bases, the J end lost 15 bases, and 18 bases lay between the germline ends. The CDR3 DNA is TGTGCCAGCAGTTACTCGATTTCTGGGACCTCTAGGCATTTT. It specifies CASSYSISGTSRHF.

There are many counts of this clonotype. The chain couples TRBV12-3 or TRBV12-4 to TRBJ1-2; D gene ambiguous. CDR3 size: 13 residues. V was pared by 3 bases and J by 4 bases, with 9 bases between. CDR3 residues: CASSFAPSYGYTF. The CDR3, as DNA: TGTGCCAGCAGTTTCGCCCCGAGCTATGGCTACACCTTC.

This clonotype was counted many times. The V and J genes are TRBV19 and TRBJ1-6; the D gene is possibly TRBD1 (5 bases). The CDR3 has 13 amino acids. The germline V gene has CDR1 LNHDA and CDR2 SQIVND (reference sequence). Trimming removed 4 bases from V and 10 bases from J, with 11 bases in between. This CDR3 is CASSTQGVSPLHF. The CDR3, as DNA: TGTGCCAGTAGTACGCAGGGAGTATCACCCCTCCACTTT. The full variable domain, in which reference TRBV19 and TRBJ1-6 provide the parts outside the CDR3, is DGGITQSPKYLFRKEGQNVTLSCEQNLNHDAMYWYRQDPGQGLRLIYYSQIVNDFQKGDIAEGYSVSREKKESFPLTVTSAQKNPTAFYLCASSTQGVSPLHFGNGTRLTVT.

This clonotype occurred many times. The chain carries TRBV6-2 or TRBV6-3 and TRBJ2-4; weak D call: TRBD1 (6 bases). Germline CDR1 reads MNHEY; CDR2 reads SVGEGT. The CDR3 length is 16 residues. The V gene lost 2 bases and the J gene lost 0 bases, with 11 bases spanning the gap. The CDR3 reads CASSYQGTPAKNIQYF. CDR3 in DNA: TGTGCCAGCAGTTACCAAGGGACACCAGCCAAAAACATTCAGTACTTC.